Each of the 20 T cell receptor beta chains below was sequenced from the same sample in a study of regulatory T cells in long-lasting Graves disease. Sequencing libraries for TCR beta were prepared with iRepertoire HTBI primers and Arm-PCR of CDR3 regions. Via MiXCR, TCRdb re-called the multiplex PCR reads, giving one row per CDR3 protein. The sample carries 500,000 or so distinct CDR3 sequences, about a sixth recorded once. The time point denotes: newly diagnosed GD, antithyroid drugs for less than 3 months. PBMC RNA was the source of the TCR library. This sample was also put to use in a study of T cells in Graves' hyperthyroidism and ophthalmopathy.

This specimen was peripheral blood mononuclear cells (PBMCs), taken at new diagnosis, from a patient treated with antithyroid drugs. Receptors originate from a man aged 40-50 years with Graves disease.

Points on this clonotype: One end of the junction does not line up with germline, which may come from a read error. The chain recombines TRBV7-8 with TRBJ2-7, with 8 nucleotides matching TRBD2. The CDR3 is 14 amino acids. Germline-derived CDR1 and CDR2 are SGHVS and FQNEAQ. The CDR3 nucleotides read TGCGCCAGCAGCGCCGGGACTAGAGGCTGGGGGCAGTACTTC. Its protein product is CASSAGTRGWGQYF.

Points on this clonotype: At one end the junction does not follow the germline gene, possibly because of a read error. The chain carries TRBV24-1 and TRBJ2-3; 7 nucleotides match TRBD2. Germline V lookup: CDR1 KGHDR, CDR2 SFDVKD. This CDR3 is built from 16 residues. CDR3: CATSDLGRESTGTQYF. In nucleotides, the CDR3 is TGTGCCACCAGTGATTTGGGGCGGGAGAGCACAGGTACGCAGTATTTT.

This clonotype was seen more than once but under ten times. The CDR3 region is CGVNYDLDNEQFF. The CDR3, as DNA: TGCGGAGTCAACTACGACCTTGACAATGAGCAGTTCTTC. This rearrangement joins TRBV29-1 to TRBJ2-1, with D unclear. The CDR3 has 13 amino acids. Germline V CDR1 and CDR2: SQVTM, ANQGSEA.

Concerning this clonotype: A much more abundant neighbour one base away suggests this may be a read error. The J gene is TRBJ2-1, the V gene TRBV2; D possibly matches TRBD1 or TRBD2 (6 bases each). With the DNA end fitting TRBJ2-5 better, the J assignment may be wrong. The germline V gene encodes CDR1 SNHLY and CDR2 FYNNEI. This CDR3 has 15 residues. CDR3 in amino acids: CAPRDPGGRRETQYF. As DNA, the CDR3 is TGTGCCCCAAGGGACCCCGGGGGCCGGCGAGAGACCCAGTACTTC.

The chain has TRBV18 and TRBJ2-7; possibly TRBD1 for D (5 bases). Germline values: CDR1 KGHSH, CDR2 LQKENI. Trimming shortened V by 0 bases and J by 6 bases, and 15 bases separated the two germline ends. The CDR3 totals 15 residues. The CDR3 protein is CASSPPQENRFEQYF. The CDR3 DNA reads TGTGCCAGCTCACCACCGCAAGAAAACAGGTTCGAGCAGTACTTC.

This clonotype was counted ten times or more. The V and J genes are TRBV6-5 and TRBJ2-1; D remains unclear. The DNA end lines up better with TRBJ2-5; the J call may be wrong. Germline values: CDR1 MNHEY, CDR2 SVGAGI. This CDR3 is 14 amino acids long. CDR3 residues: CASSYSNLGETQYF. The CDR3 DNA sequence: TGTGCCAGCAGTTACTCGAACCTCGGAGAGACCCAGTACTTC.

In the case of this clonotype: A junction end diverges from the germline sequence, so it may reflect a read error. The CDR3: CSAPGQGLYGQYF. The CDR3 region has the DNA TGCAGTGCTCCGGGGCAGGGGTTGTACGGGCAGTACTTC. The chain carries TRBV20-1 and TRBJ2-7, with D perhaps matching TRBD1 (6 bases). CDR3 length: 13 residues. Germline lookup yields CDR1 DFQATT and CDR2 SNEGSKA (reference sequence).

This clonotype was recorded many times. V and J are TRBV12-3 or TRBV12-4 and TRBJ2-3; 10 positions match TRBD1. Germline trimming cut 3 bases from V and 5 bases from J; bases unmatched to any gene: 8. This CDR3 comprises 16 residues. Written as DNA, the CDR3 is TGTGCCAGCAGTTTTGCCTGGACAGGGGGGCAAGATACGCAGTATTTT. Its protein is CASSFAWTGGQDTQYF.

This clonotype has a count of ten or more. This chain links TRBV5-1 with TRBJ2-3; no definite D call. V lost 1 base, J lost 0 bases, and 9 bases lay in between. CDR1 and CDR2 (germline): SGHRS, YFSETQ. This CDR3 is built from 15 residues. CDR3 sequence: CASSLIGSSTDTQYF. The DNA of the CDR3 is TGCGCCAGCAGCTTGATTGGATCTAGCACAGATACGCAGTATTTT.

This clonotype turned up a few times. This sequence joins TRBV29-1 and TRBJ1-2; 9 nucleotides match TRBD1. There are 13 residues in the CDR3. Germline lookup yields CDR1 SQVTM and CDR2 ANQGSEA. Trimming removed 4 bases from V and 6 bases from J; junction bases left unmatched: 6. The CDR3 bases are TGCAGCGTTGGGGACAGGGATCGGAATGGCTACACCTTC. Translating gives CSVGDRDRNGYTF. The full variable domain, rest sourced from reference TRBV29-1 and TRBJ1-2, is SAVISQKPSRDICQRGTSLTIQCQVDSQVTMMFWYRQQPGQSLTLIATANQGSEATYESGFVIDKFPISRPNLTFSTLTVSNMSPEDSSIYLCSVGDRDRNGYTFGSGTRLTVV.

This clonotype was recorded at least ten times. CDR3 in DNA: TGCAGTGCTAGGTCTAGGGTAAGCGACGAGCAGTACTTC. Translated: CSARSRVSDEQYF. J is TRBJ2-7 and V is TRBV20-1, with D hard to call. The V end was cut by 3 bases, the J end by 5 bases, with 14 bases between. Germline CDR1 is DFQATT and CDR2 is SNEGSKA (reference sequence). The CDR3 contains 13 residues.

This clonotype has ten or more counts. The V gene is TRBV3-1, the J gene TRBJ2-7; 7 nucleotides match TRBD2. Germline V gives CDR1 LGHDT, CDR2 YNNKEL (reference sequence). CDR3 length: 14 residues. With 4 bases clipped from V and 5 bases from J, the junction kept 8 bases outside the gene matches. CDR3 region: CASSPRGGPDEQYF. CDR3 sequence (DNA): TGTGCCAGCAGCCCGCGCGGGGGACCCGACGAGCAGTACTTC.

This clonotype came up many times. CDR3 in amino acids: CSVYWENTGELFF. The CDR3 coding sequence is TGCAGCGTTTACTGGGAGAACACCGGGGAGCTGTTTTTT. The chain uses TRBV29-1 and TRBJ2-2; D ambiguous. Trimming stripped 5 bases from V and 1 base from J, with 8 bases between. From germline, CDR1 is SQVTM and CDR2 ANQGSEA. The CDR3 covers 13 residues.

Ten or more counts support this clonotype. The chain combines TRBV24-1 with TRBJ2-2; D not resolved. Trimming pared 5 bases from V and 3 bases from J, leaving 6 bases between. CDR1 and CDR2 (germline): KGHDR, SFDVKD. The CDR3 totals 13 residues. The CDR3 region is CATSGVHTGELFF. CDR3 nucleotides: TGTGCCACCAGTGGGGTGCACACCGGGGAGCTGTTTTTT.

The sample holds a few counts of this clonotype. The chain couples TRBV27 to TRBJ2-7, with 11 bases identical to TRBD1. Germline trimming cut 10 bases from V and 3 bases from J; bases unmatched to any gene: 17. The germline gives CDR1 MNHEY, CDR2 SMNVEV (reference sequence). The CDR3 has 17 residues. In nucleotides, the CDR3 is TGTGCCATCCACGAGAGGGACAGGGGGGCCGTTCACTACGAGCAGTACTTC. As protein: CAIHERDRGAVHYEQYF.

This clonotype was seen a handful of times. The chain is built from TRBV29-1 and TRBJ1-3, with D perhaps TRBD1 (5 bases). The CDR3 is made up of 14 amino acids. CDR1 SQVTM and CDR2 ANQGSEA come from the germline V gene. The V end lost 3 bases, the J end lost 0 bases, and 9 bases lay between the germline ends. The CDR3, as DNA: TGCAGCGTTGAGACAGCTAGCTCTGGAAACACCATATATTTT. It encodes CSVETASSGNTIYF.

This clonotype came up many times. This chain links TRBV3-1 with TRBJ2-1; unclear D gene. The germline V gene has CDR1 LGHDT and CDR2 YNNKEL (reference sequence). The CDR3 covers 16 residues. Trimming took 0 bases from V and 0 from J, leaving 9 bases between them. CDR3 sequence (DNA): TGTGCCAGCAGCCAAGACCTTATAAGCTCCTACAATGAGCAGTTCTTC. Its translation: CASSQDLISSYNEQFF.

This clonotype was found a few times. The chain links TRBV28 to TRBJ2-2; no reliable D call. CDR3 length: 16 residues. Between the trimmed V and J ends, which lost 5 bases and 4 bases, there was a span of 17 bases. Germline V lookup: CDR1 MDHEN, CDR2 SYDVKM. Written as DNA, the CDR3 is TGTGCCAGCAGTATCCCTCGGCCCGGCCCCACCGGGGAGCTGTTTTTT. It specifies CASSIPRPGPTGELFF. The whole variable domain, filled in from reference TRBV28 and TRBJ2-2, reads DVKVTQSSRYLVKRTGEKVFLECVQDMDHENMFWYRQDPGLGLRLIYFSYDVKMKEKGDIPEGYSVSREKKERFSLILESASTNQTSMYLCASSIPRPGPTGELFFGEGSRLTVL.

The table lists this clonotype with many counts. CDR3 in DNA: TGTGCCAGCAGCCCGGGGCCAAGCTCCTACAATGAGCAGTTCTTC. Residues: CASSPGPSSYNEQFF. V is TRBV7-3 and J is TRBJ2-1; D could derive from TRBD1 or TRBD2 (5 bases each). The V gene's germline CDR1 is SGHTA and CDR2 FQGTGA. Trimming pared 5 bases from V and 0 bases from J, leaving 11 bases between. The CDR3 length is 15 residues.

There are many counts of this clonotype. The gene calls are TRBV18 and TRBJ2-5, with 11 bases fitting TRBD2. Matching the DNA end better, TRBJ2-1 makes the J call doubtful. Germline values: CDR1 KGHSH, CDR2 LQKENI. CDR3 size: 16 residues. This CDR3 is CASSPQTSGILDEQFF. The CDR3 nucleotides read TGTGCCAGCTCACCACAGACTAGCGGGATTCTTGATGAGCAGTTCTTC.